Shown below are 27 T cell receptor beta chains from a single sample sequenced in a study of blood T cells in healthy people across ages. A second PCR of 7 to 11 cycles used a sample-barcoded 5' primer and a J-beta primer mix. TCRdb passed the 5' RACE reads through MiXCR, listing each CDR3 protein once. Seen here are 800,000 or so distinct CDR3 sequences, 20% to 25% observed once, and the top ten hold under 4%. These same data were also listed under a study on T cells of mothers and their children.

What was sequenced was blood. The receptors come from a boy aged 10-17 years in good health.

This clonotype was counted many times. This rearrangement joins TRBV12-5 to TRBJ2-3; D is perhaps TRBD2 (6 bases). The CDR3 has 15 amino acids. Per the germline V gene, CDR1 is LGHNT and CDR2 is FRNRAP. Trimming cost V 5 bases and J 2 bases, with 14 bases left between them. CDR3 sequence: CASGADGLSTDTQYF. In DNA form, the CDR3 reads TGTGCTAGTGGTGCGGACGGACTATCCACAGATACGCAGTATTTT.

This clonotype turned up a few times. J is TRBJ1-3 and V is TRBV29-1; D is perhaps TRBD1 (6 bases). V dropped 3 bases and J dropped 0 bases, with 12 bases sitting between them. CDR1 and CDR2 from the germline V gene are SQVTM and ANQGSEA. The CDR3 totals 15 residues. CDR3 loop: CSVEGTGSSGNTIYF. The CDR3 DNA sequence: TGCAGCGTTGAGGGAACAGGGAGCTCTGGAAACACCATATATTTT.

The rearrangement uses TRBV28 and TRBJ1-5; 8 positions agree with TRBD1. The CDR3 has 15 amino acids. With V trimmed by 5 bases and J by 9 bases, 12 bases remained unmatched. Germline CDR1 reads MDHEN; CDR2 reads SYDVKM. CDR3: CASSPYRTGYTPQHF. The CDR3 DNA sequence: TGTGCCAGCAGTCCCTACAGGACAGGGTATACGCCCCAGCATTTT.

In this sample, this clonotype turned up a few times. This CDR3 is CAWSTRDRAVTDTQYF. CDR3 in DNA: TGTGCCTGGAGTACACGGGACAGGGCGGTCACAGATACGCAGTATTTT. This rearrangement joins TRBV30 to TRBJ2-3, with 9 nucleotides matching TRBD1. V shed 2 bases, J shed 2 bases, and the junction held 8 bases outside the gene matches. Germline-derived CDR1 and CDR2 are GTSNPN and SVGIG (reference sequence). There are 16 residues in the CDR3. Variable domain in full (rest from reference TRBV30 and TRBJ2-3): SQTIHQWPATLVQPVGSPLSLECTVEGTSNPNLYWYRQAAGRGLQLLFYSVGIGQISSEVPQNLSASRPQDRQFILSSKKLLLSDSGFYLCAWSTRDRAVTDTQYFGPGTRLTVL.

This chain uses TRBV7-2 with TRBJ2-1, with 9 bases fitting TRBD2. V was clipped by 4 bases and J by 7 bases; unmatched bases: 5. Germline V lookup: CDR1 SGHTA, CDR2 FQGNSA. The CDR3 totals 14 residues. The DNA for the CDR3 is TGTGCCAGCAGCTATAGCGGGAGTTGGAATGAGCAGTTCTTC. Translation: CASSYSGSWNEQFF.

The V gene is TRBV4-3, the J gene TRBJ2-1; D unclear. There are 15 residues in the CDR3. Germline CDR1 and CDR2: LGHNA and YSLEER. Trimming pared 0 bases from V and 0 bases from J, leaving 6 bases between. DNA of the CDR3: TGCGCCAGCAGCCAAGAGGGCCTCTCCTACAATGAGCAGTTCTTC. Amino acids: CASSQEGLSYNEQFF.

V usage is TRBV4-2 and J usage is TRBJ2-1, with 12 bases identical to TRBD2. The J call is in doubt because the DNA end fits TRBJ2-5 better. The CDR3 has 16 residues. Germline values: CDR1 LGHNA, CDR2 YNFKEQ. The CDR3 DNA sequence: TGTGCCAGCAGCCAATCGACTAGCGGGAGTTGGGAGACCCAGTACTTC. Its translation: CASSQSTSGSWETQYF.

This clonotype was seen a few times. This CDR3 is CSVTLRDGKNYGYTF. CDR3 coding DNA: TGCAGTGTGACTCTTCGGGACGGAAAGAACTATGGCTACACCTTC. V and J are TRBV29-1 and TRBJ1-2; possible D gene TRBD1, 5 bases. From germline, CDR1 is SQVTM and CDR2 ANQGSEA. This CDR3 region has 15 residues. Full variable domain (missing parts from reference TRBV29-1 and TRBJ1-2): SAVISQKPSRDICQRGTSLTIQCQVDSQVTMMFWYRQQPGQSLTLIATANQGSEATYESGFVIDKFPISRPNLTFSTLTVSNMSPEDSSIYLCSVTLRDGKNYGYTFGSGTRLTVV.

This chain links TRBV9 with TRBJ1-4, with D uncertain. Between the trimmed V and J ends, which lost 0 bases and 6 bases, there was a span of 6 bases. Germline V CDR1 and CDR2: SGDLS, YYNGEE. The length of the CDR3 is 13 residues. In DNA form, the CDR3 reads TGTGCCAGCAGCGTAGGGCCCTATGAAAAACTGTTTTTT. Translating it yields CASSVGPYEKLFF.

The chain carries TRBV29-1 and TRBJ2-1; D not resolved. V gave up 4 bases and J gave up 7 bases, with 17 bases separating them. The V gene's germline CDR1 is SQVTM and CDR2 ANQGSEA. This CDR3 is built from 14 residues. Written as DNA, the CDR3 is TGCAGCGTTGGTGTCGTGGGTACACAAAATGAGCAGTTCTTC. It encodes CSVGVVGTQNEQFF.

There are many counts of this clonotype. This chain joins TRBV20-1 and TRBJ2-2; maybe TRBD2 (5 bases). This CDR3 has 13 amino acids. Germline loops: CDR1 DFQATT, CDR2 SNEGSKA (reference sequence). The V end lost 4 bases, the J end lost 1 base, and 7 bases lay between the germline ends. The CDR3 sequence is CSATGENTGELFF. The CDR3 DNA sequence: TGCAGTGCTACCGGGGAGAACACCGGGGAGCTGTTTTTT.

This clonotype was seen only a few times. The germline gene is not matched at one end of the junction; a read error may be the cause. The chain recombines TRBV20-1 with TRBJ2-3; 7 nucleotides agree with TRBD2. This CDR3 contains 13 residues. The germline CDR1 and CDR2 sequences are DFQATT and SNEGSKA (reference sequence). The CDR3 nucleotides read TGCGGTGCTCCCCTGGGGGGGTCAGATACGCAGTATTTT. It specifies CGAPLGGSDTQYF.

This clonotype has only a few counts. The CDR3 reads CASSTGTAKNSPLHF. CDR3 DNA: TGTGCCAGCAGCACGGGGACGGCGAAGAATTCACCCCTCCACTTT. The V gene is TRBV7-2, the J gene TRBJ1-6, with a possible D match to TRBD1 (5 bases). The CDR3 loop spans 15 amino acids. V was clipped by 5 bases and J by 7 bases, with 15 bases between them. Germline V gene lookup returns CDR1 SGHTA and CDR2 FQGNSA.

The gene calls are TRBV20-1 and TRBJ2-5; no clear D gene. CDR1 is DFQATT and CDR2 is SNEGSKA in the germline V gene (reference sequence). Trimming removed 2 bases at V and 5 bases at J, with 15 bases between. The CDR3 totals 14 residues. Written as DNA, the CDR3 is TGCAGTGCTAGAAACAGTCGGCTCGGGGAGACCCAGTACTTC. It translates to CSARNSRLGETQYF.

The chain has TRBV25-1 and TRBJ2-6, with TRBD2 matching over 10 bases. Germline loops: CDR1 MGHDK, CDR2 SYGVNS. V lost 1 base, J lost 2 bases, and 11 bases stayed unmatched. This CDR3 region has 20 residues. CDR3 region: CASSEWEGSGGAPGANVLTF. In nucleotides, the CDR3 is TGTGCCAGCAGTGAATGGGAAGGAAGCGGGGGGGCCCCTGGGGCCAACGTCCTGACTTTC.

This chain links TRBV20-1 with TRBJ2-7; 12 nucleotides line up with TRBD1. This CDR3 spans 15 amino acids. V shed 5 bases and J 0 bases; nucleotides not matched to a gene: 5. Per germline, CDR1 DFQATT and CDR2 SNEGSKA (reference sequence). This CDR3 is CSAAGTGGGSYEQYF. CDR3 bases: TGCAGTGCTGCCGGGACAGGGGGCGGCTCCTACGAGCAGTACTTC.

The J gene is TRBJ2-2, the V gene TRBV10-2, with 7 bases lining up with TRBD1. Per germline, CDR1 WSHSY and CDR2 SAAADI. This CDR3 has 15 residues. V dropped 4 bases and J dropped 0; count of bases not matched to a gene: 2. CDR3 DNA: TGCGCCAGCAGTGTTACAGGGGCGAACACCGGGGAGCTGTTTTTT. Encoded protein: CASSVTGANTGELFF.

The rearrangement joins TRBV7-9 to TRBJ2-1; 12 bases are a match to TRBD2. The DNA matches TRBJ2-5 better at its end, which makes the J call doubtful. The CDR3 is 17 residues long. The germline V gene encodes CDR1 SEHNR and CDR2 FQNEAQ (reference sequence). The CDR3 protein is CASSPGARRLAGDSQYF. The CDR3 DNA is TGTGCCAGCAGTCCTGGGGCCAGGCGACTAGCGGGGGACTCCCAGTACTTC.

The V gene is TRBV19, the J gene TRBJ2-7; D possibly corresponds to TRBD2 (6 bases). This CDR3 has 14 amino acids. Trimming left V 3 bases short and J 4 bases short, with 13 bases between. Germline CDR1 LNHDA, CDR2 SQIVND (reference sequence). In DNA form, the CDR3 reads TGTGCCAGTAGTATGGCGGGGCGATCATACGAGCAGTACTTC. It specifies CASSMAGRSYEQYF.

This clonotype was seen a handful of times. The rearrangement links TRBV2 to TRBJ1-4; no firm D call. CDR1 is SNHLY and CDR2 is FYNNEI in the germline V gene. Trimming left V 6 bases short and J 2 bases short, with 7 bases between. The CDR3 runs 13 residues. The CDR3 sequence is CASSRQTNEKLFF. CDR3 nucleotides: TGTGCCAGCAGCCGTCAGACTAATGAAAAACTGTTTTTT.

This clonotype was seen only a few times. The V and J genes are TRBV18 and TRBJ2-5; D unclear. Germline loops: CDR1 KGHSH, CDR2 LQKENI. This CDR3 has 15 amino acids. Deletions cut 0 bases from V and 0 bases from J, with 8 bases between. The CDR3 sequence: CASSPPSPYQETQYF. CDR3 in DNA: TGTGCCAGCTCACCACCGTCCCCGTACCAAGAGACCCAGTACTTC.

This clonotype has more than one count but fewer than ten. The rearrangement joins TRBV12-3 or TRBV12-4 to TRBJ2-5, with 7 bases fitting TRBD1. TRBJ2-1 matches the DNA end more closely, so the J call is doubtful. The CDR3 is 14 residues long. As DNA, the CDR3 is TGTGCCAGCACTATAGACAGGGTTGGCGATGAGCAGTTCTTC. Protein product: CASTIDRVGDEQFF.

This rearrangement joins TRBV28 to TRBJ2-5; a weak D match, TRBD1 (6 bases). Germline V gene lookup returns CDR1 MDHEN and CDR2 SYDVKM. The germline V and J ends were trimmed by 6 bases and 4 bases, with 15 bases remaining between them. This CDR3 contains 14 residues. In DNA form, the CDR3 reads TGTGCCAGCAGCGACACAGGGCTGGGAGAGACCCAGTACTTC. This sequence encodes CASSDTGLGETQYF.

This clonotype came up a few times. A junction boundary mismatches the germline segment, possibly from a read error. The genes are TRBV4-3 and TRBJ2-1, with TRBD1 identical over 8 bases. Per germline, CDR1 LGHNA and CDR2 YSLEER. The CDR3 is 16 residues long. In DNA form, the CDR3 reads TGCGCCGGCAGCCAATACCCAGGACAGGGCGGCAATGAGCAGTTCTTC. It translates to CAGSQYPGQGGNEQFF.

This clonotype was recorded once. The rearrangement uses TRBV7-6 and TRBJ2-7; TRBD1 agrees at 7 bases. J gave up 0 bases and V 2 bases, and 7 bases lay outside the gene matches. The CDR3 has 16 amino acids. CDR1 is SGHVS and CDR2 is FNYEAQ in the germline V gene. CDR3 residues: CASSLPSGQSSYEQYF. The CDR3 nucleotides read TGTGCCAGCAGCTTACCCTCGGGACAGAGCTCCTACGAGCAGTACTTC.

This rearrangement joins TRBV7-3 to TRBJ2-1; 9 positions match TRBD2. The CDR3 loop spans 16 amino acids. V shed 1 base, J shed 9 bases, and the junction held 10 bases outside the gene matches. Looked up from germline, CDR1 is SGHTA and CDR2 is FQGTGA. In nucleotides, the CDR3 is TGTGCCAGCAGCTTAATGGGACTAGCCCGGGGGGGTGAGCAGTTCTTC. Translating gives CASSLMGLARGGEQFF. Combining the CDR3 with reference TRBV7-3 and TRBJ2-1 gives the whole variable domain GAGVSQTPSNKVTEKGKYVELRCDPISGHTALYWYRQSLGQGPEFLIYFQGTGAADDSGLPNDRFFAVRPEGSVSTLKIQRTERGDSAVYLCASSLMGLARGGEQFFGPGTRLTVL.

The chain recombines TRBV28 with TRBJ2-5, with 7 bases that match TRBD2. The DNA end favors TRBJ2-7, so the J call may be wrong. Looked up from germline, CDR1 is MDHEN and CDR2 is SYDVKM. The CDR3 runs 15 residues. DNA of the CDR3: TGTGCCAGCAGTGTACCTAGCGGCCTAACCTACGAGCAGTACTTC. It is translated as CASSVPSGLTYEQYF.